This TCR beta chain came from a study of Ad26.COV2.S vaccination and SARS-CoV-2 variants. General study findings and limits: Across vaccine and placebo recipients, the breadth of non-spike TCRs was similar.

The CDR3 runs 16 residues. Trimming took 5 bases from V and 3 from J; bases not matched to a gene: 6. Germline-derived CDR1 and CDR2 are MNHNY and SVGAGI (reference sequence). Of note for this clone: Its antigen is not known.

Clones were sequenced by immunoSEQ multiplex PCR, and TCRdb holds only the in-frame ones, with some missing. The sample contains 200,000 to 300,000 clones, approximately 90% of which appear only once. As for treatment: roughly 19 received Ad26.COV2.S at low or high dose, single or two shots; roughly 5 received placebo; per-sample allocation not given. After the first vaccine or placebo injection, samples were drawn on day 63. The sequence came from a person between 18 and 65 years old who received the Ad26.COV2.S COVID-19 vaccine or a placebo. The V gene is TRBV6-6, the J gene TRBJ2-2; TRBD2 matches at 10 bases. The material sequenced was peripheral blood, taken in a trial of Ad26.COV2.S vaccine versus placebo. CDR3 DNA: TGTGCCAGCAGTCCCCAAGCGGGGGGGGACACCGGGGAGCTGTTTTTT. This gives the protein CASSPQAGGDTGELFF.